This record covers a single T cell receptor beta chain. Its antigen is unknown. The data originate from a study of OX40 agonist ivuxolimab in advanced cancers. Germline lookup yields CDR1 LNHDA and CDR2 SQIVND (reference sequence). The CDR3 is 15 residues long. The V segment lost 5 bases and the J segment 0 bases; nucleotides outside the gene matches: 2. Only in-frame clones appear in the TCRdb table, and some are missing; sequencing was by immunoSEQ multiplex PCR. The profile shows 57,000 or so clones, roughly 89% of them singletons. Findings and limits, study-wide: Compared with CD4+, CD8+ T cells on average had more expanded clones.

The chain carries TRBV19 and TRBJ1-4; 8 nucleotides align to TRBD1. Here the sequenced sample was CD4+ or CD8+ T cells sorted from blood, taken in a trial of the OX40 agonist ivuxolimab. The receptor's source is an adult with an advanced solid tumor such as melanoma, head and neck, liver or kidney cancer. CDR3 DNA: TGTGCCAGTAGTTCGGACAGGGCAACTAATGAAAAACTGTTTTTT. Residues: CASSSDRATNEKLFF.